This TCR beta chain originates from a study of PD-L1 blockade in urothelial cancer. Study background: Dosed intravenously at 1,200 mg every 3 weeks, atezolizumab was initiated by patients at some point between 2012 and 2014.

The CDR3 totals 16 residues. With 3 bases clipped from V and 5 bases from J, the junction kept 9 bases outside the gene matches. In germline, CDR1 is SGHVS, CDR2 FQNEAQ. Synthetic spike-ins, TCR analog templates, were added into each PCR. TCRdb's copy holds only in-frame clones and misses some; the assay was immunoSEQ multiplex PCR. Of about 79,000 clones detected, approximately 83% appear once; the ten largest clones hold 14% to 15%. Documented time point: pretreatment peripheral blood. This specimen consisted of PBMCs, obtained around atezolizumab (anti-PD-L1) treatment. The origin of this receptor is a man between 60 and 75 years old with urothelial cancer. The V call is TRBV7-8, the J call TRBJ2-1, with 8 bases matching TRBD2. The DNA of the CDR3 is TGTGCCAGCAGCTTGGCGGGGGGTACTAACAACAATGAGCAGTTCTTC. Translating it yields CASSLAGGTNNNEQFF.